The 17 T cell receptor beta chains given below trace back to one sample, sequenced in a study of response to subunit inactivated influenza vaccine. TCRdb processed the RT-PCR reads anew with MiXCR; each CDR3 protein has one entry. The data hold 800,000 to 1,000,000 distinct CDR3 sequences, with about 20% observed a single time. Sequences were derived from PBMCs from blood, sampled roughly 5 days after vaccination. Receptor source: a man aged 45-65 years who received an inactivated influenza vaccine.

The chain joins TRBV7-6 to TRBJ1-1; 7 nucleotides match TRBD1. The V gene end was trimmed by 2 bases and the J gene end by 0 bases; junction bases not matched to a gene: 9. CDR1 and CDR2 (germline): SGHVS, FNYEAQ. This CDR3 has 17 residues. This CDR3 is CASSLTGVALVNTEAFF. CDR3 in DNA: TGTGCCAGCAGCTTAACAGGGGTTGCCCTTGTGAACACTGAAGCTTTCTTT.

Only a few counts were recorded for this clonotype. CDR3 loop: CASSLAGAGHNNEQFF. The CDR3 nucleotides are TGTGCCAGCAGCTTAGCTGGAGCGGGCCACAACAATGAGCAGTTCTTC. The chain employs TRBV7-2 and TRBJ2-1; TRBD2 might be the D (6 bases). Trimming left V 0 bases short and J 5 bases short, with 14 bases between. This CDR3 comprises 16 residues. Germline CDR1 reads SGHTA; CDR2 reads FQGNSA. Full variable domain (rest looked up from reference TRBV7-2 and TRBJ2-1): GAGVSQSPSNKVTEKGKDVELRCDPISGHTALYWYRQSLGQGLEFLIYFQGNSAPDKSGLPSDRFSAERTGGSVSTLTIQRTQQEDSAVYLCASSLAGAGHNNEQFFGPGTRLTVL.

This clonotype was counted only a few times. V and J are TRBV28 and TRBJ2-7, with unresolved D. The CDR3 length is 12 residues. The germline gives CDR1 MDHEN, CDR2 SYDVKM. Trimming shortened V by 6 bases and J by 4 bases, and 10 bases separated the two germline ends. CDR3 protein: CASRAPNYEQYF. CDR3 in DNA: TGTGCCAGCAGGGCTCCGAATTACGAGCAGTACTTC.

This clonotype was counted only a few times. The DNA for the CDR3 is TGTGCCAGCAGTTACGGTACAGGACGCACTGAAGCTTTCTTT. Protein sequence: CASSYGTGRTEAFF. V and J are TRBV6-6 and TRBJ1-1; possible D gene TRBD1, 5 bases. The CDR3 is 14 residues long. Between the trimmed V and J ends, which lost 2 bases and 4 bases, there was a span of 11 bases. CDR1 and CDR2 (germline): MNHNY, SVGAGI (reference sequence).

The V call is TRBV30, the J call TRBJ2-7, with a weak D call TRBD2 (5 bases). The ends were cut back, 5 bases at V and 3 bases at J, with 8 bases in the middle. Per the germline V gene, CDR1 is GTSNPN and CDR2 is SVGIG (reference sequence). This CDR3 region has 11 residues. The CDR3 bases are TGTGCCTGGGCTAGCATCTACGAGCAGTACTTC. Its translation: CAWASIYEQYF.

The chain couples TRBV9 to TRBJ2-7; a possible D gene is TRBD2 (5 bases). The length of the CDR3 is 16 residues. Germline V gene sequence: CDR1 SGDLS, CDR2 YYNGEE. The germline V and J ends were trimmed by 5 bases and 0 bases, with 18 bases remaining between them. This chain's CDR3 is CASSPIEGMSSYEQYF. The CDR3 region has the DNA TGTGCCAGCAGTCCCATAGAGGGAATGAGCTCCTACGAGCAGTACTTC.

This clonotype has just a few counts. The chain employs TRBV20-1 and TRBJ1-2; D gene ambiguous. Germline lookup yields CDR1 DFQATT and CDR2 SNEGSKA (reference sequence). The CDR3 sequence is 13 residues long. Trimming pared 3 bases from V and 5 bases from J, leaving 13 bases between. CDR3 nucleotide sequence: TGCAGTGCTAGGGCTCCGGGTTGGTATGGCTACACCTTC. Encoded protein: CSARAPGWYGYTF.

This chain connects TRBV10-3 to TRBJ2-1; no definite D call. The germline V gene encodes CDR1 ENHRY and CDR2 SYGVKD. The CDR3 is 13 residues long. With 4 bases removed from V and 5 bases from J, the gap between germline ends came to 9 bases. CDR3 loop: CAISGLVNNEQFF. The CDR3 coding sequence is TGTGCCATCAGTGGCCTAGTTAACAATGAGCAGTTCTTC.

The rearrangement joins TRBV20-1 to TRBJ2-4, with 12 bases that match TRBD2. Germline V lookup: CDR1 DFQATT, CDR2 SNEGSKA (reference sequence). This CDR3 spans 16 amino acids. The V and J ends lost 4 bases and 5 bases, in that order; junction bases with no gene match: 9. The CDR3 DNA sequence: TGCAGTGCTATCGGGACTAGCGGGCTCCATCAAAACATTCAGTACTTC. This codes for CSAIGTSGLHQNIQYF.

This clonotype occurred a few times. CDR3: CASSSDFGSYNSPLHF. CDR3 DNA sequence: TGTGCCAGCAGTTCCGATTTCGGCTCCTATAATTCACCCCTCCACTTT. The chain links TRBV12-3 or TRBV12-4 to TRBJ1-6; D not resolved. Trimming shortened V by 4 bases and J by 0 bases, and 10 bases separated the two germline ends. The CDR3 sequence is 16 residues long.

The chain uses TRBV28 and TRBJ1-5, with D maybe TRBD1 (5 bases). There are 15 residues in the CDR3. Germline V gene sequence: CDR1 MDHEN, CDR2 SYDVKM. The germline V and J ends were trimmed by 5 bases and 7 bases, with 18 bases remaining between them. CDR3 bases: TGTGCCAGCAGTGCTCAGGGCCGCTTTGGGCAGCCCCAGCATTTT. Its translation is CASSAQGRFGQPQHF.

The V and J genes are TRBV6-1 and TRBJ2-4; 9 bases are a match to TRBD1. CDR1 and CDR2 (germline): MNHNS, SASEGT. Germline trimming cut 0 bases from V and 16 bases from J; bases unmatched to any gene: 10. The CDR3 is 14 residues long. The CDR3 coding sequence is TGTGCCAGCAGTGAAGCGCACATTGGGACAGGGCTTTACTTC. Amino acid sequence: CASSEAHIGTGLYF.

The gene calls are TRBV6-1 and TRBJ2-5; possible D gene TRBD1, 5 bases. CDR1 and CDR2 from the germline V gene are MNHNS and SASEGT. The V and J ends lost 8 bases and 5 bases respectively, with 21 bases between them. The CDR3 loop spans 15 amino acids. DNA of the CDR3: TGTGCCAGCCTGCAAAAGGGGCCCATGGGGGAGACCCAGTACTTC. It specifies CASLQKGPMGETQYF.

The genes are TRBV18 and TRBJ2-1; 11 bases agree with TRBD1. The CDR3 has 15 amino acids. V gave up 3 bases and J gave up 9 bases; unmatched junction bases: 7. The germline V gene has CDR1 KGHSH and CDR2 LQKENI. The CDR3 loop reads CASSPRAGQGVEQFF. CDR3 sequence (DNA): TGTGCCAGCTCACCTCGAGCGGGACAGGGGGTTGAGCAGTTCTTC.

This clonotype was picked up many times. This chain links TRBV7-2 with TRBJ2-1, with a possible D match to TRBD2 (6 bases). The CDR3 spans 15 residues. V dropped 3 bases and J dropped 6 bases, with 15 bases sitting between them. The germline CDR1 and CDR2 sequences are SGHTA and FQGNSA. CDR3 amino acids: CASSLGLSGLNEQFF. DNA for the CDR3: TGTGCCAGCAGCTTGGGCTTAAGCGGGCTCAATGAGCAGTTCTTC.

The rearrangement joins TRBV28 to TRBJ1-4; 7 bases are shared with TRBD1. The CDR3 is 16 residues long. Germline trimming cut 5 bases from V and 6 bases from J; bases unmatched to any gene: 12. Germline CDR1 MDHEN, CDR2 SYDVKM. CDR3 sequence (DNA): TGTGCCAGCAGTCCACCCCGGAGGACAGGAGATGAAAAACTGTTTTTT. Protein: CASSPPRRTGDEKLFF. The full variable domain, with the rest looked up from reference TRBV28 and TRBJ1-4, is DVKVTQSSRYLVKRTGEKVFLECVQDMDHENMFWYRQDPGLGLRLIYFSYDVKMKEKGDIPEGYSVSREKKERFSLILESASTNQTSMYLCASSPPRRTGDEKLFFGSGTQLSVL.

The V call is TRBV6-1, the J call TRBJ1-4, with D possibly TRBD1 on 5 matching bases. CDR1 MNHNS and CDR2 SASEGT come from the germline V gene. V lost 6 bases, J lost 7 bases, and 15 bases lay in between. The CDR3 loop spans 14 amino acids. CDR3 DNA sequence: TGTGCCAGCAGGACGACAGTGAGCAGTGAAAAACTGTTTTTT. This translates into CASRTTVSSEKLFF.